The entry below describes one T cell receptor (beta chain). Up to about 2 ug genomic DNA was used for TCRB CDR3 amplification. Assay: immunoSEQ multiplex PCR; the TCRdb copy retains only in-frame clones and omits some. The sample carries almost 90,000 clones, about four fifths recorded once. The data were obtained in a study of glioma-infiltrating T cells after dendritic cell vaccination. Across the whole study: Patients received autologous tumor lysate-pulsed dendritic cell vaccination between about 2002 and 2013. Patients received three intradermal dendritic cell vaccine injections at biweekly intervals.

Time point described: after dendritic cell vaccination, including at tumor progression/relapse. Patients had residual fresh-frozen tumor tissue and more than two years of survival data. The CDR3 has 15 residues. V was clipped by 5 bases and J by 3 bases; unmatched bases: 7. Per germline, CDR1 MNHNS and CDR2 SASEGT. This specimen consisted of blood, obtained after dendritic cell vaccination. The rearrangement joins TRBV6-1 to TRBJ2-7; 10 nucleotides align to TRBD1. The clonotype originates from a human donor with glioblastoma. The CDR3: CASSLGQGYLYEQYF. CDR3 bases: TGTGCCAGCAGTCTGGGACAGGGGTATCTCTACGAGCAGTACTTC.